This TCR beta chain appears in the sequencing data of a study of blood T cells in healthy people across ages. Study context: Capture by template switching was about one barcoded beta molecule per two T cells. The study's findings and limits: Older age went with lower TCR beta diversity per million T cells, in a roughly linear way.

V was cut by 7 bases and J by 0 bases, with 10 bases left in between. Germline V gene sequence: CDR1 MNHEY, CDR2 SVGEGT. This CDR3 has 14 residues. In terms of origin and age, donors were healthy Caucasian individuals from Russia aged about 6 to 95. This clonotype came up a few times. Its antigen is currently unknown. The use of a sample-barcoded 5' primer and a J-beta primer mix characterized a second PCR of about 7 to 12 cycles. The template-switch adaptor was a 5' adaptor with 12 random nucleotides. It tagged each cDNA molecule. Each CDR3 protein gets one entry after TCRdb re-called the 5' RACE reads with MiXCR. The data show about 680,000 distinct CDR3 sequences, 49% seen once.

The sequencing sample was made of blood. The TCR sequence derives from a woman aged 55-75 years in good health. This chain joins TRBV6-2 or TRBV6-3 and TRBJ2-4, with D tentatively TRBD2 (5 bases). CDR3 bases: TGTGCCAGCACCGAAGCGGTAGCCAAAAACATTCAGTACTTC. It yields the protein CASTEAVAKNIQYF.